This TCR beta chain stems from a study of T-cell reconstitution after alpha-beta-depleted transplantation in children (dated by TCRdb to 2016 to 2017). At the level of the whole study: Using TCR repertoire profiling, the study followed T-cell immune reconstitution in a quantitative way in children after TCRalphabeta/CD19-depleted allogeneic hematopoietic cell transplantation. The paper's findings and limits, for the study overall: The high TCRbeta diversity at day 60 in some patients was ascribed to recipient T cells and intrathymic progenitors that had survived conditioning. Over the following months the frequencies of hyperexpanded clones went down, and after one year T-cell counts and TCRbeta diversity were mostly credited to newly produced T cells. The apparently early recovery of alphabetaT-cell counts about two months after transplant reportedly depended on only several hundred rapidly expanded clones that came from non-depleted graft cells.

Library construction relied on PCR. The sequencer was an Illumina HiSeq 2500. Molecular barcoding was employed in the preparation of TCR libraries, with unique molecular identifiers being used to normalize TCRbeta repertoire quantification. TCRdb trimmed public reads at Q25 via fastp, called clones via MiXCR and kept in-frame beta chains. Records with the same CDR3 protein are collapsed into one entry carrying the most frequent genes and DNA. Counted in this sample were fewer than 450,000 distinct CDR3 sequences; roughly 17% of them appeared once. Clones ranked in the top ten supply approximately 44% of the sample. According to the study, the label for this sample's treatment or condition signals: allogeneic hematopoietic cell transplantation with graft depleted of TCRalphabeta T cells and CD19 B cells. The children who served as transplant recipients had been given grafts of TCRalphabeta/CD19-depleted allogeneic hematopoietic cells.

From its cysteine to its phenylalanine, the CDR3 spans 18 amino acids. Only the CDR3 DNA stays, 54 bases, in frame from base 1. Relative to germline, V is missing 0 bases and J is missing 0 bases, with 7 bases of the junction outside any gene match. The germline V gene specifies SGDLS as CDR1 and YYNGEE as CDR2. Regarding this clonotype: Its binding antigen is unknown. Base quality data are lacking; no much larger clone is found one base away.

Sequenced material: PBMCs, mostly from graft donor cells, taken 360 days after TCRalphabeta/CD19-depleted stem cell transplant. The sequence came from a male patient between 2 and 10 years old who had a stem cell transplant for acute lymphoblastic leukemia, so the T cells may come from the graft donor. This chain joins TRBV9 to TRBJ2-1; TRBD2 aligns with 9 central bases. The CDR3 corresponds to CASSVEGTSKSSYNEQFF. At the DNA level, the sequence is TGTGCCAGCAGCGTAGAAGGGACTAGCAAAAGCTCCTACAATGAGCAGTTCTTC.